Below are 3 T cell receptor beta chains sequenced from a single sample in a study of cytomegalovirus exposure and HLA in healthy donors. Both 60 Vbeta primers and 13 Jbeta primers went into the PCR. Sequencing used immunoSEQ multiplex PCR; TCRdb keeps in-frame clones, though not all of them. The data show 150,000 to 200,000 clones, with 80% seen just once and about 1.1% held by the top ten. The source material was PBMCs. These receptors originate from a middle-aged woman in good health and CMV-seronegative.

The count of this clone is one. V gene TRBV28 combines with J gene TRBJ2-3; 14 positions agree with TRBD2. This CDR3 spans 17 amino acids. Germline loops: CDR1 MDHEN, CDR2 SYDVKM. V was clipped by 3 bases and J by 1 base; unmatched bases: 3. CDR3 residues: CASSLTSGRVRTDTQYF. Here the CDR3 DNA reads TGTGCCAGCAGTTTGACTAGCGGGAGGGTTCGCACAGATACGCAGTATTTT.

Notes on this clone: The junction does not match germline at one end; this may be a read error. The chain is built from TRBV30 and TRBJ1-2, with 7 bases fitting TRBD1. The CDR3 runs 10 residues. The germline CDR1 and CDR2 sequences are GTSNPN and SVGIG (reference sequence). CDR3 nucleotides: TGTGCCTGGAGCCCAGGGACAGTCCGATTC. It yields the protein CAWSPGTVRF.

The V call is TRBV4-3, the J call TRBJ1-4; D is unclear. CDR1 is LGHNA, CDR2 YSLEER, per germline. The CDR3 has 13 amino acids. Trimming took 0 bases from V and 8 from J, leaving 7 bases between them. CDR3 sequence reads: CASSQDLGEKLFF. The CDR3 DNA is TGCGCCAGCAGCCAAGATCTGGGCGAAAAACTGTTTTTT.